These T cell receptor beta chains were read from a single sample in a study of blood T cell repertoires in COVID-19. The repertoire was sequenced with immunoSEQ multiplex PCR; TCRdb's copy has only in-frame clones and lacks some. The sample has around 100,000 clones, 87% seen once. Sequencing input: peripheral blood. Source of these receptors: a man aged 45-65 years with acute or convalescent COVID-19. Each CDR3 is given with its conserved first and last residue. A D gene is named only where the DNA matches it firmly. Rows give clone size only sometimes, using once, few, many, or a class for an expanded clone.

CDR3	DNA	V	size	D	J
CASNRQNTEAFF	TGTGCCAGCAACCGACAGAACACTGAAGCTTTCTTT	TRBV7-9	few	.	TRBJ1-1
CASSQGYSRRGYTF	TGTGCCAGCAGCCAAGGCTACTCTCGTCGTGGCTACACCTTC	TRBV3-1/TRBV3-2	.	.	TRBJ1-2
CASSDPGRSVPTGELFF	TGTGCCAGCAGTGACCCGGGTAGAAGCGTTCCCACCGGGGAGCTGTTTTTT	TRBV6-4	.	.	TRBJ2-2
CASSPTIGGLRDTQYF	TGCGCCAGCAGCCCAACGATCGGGGGGCTTAGGGATACGCAGTATTTT	TRBV5-1	few	.	TRBJ2-3
CASSQDSGDGSPLHF	TGTGCCAGCAGCCAAGATTCAGGGGATGGTTCACCCCTCCACTTT	TRBV3-1/TRBV3-2	.	.	TRBJ1-6
CASSLGLLGQGTEAFF	TGTGCCAGCTCATTGGGCCTGCTGGGACAGGGTACTGAAGCTTTCTTT	TRBV18	.	TRBD1	TRBJ1-1
CASSRQGSNQPQHF	TGTGCCAGCAGCCGACAGGGGAGCAATCAGCCCCAGCATTTT	TRBV3-1/TRBV3-2	.	TRBD1	TRBJ1-5
CAISEEGVYSPLHF	TGTGCCATCAGTGAGGAGGGGGTCTACTCACCCCTCCACTTT	TRBV10-3	.	.	TRBJ1-6
CASSLWGQGEETQYF	TGTGCCAGCAGTTTATGGGGACAGGGTGAAGAGACCCAGTACTTC	TRBV28	.	TRBD1	TRBJ2-5
CASSPGADNQPQHF	TGTGCCAGCTCACCGGGAGCGGACAATCAGCCCCAGCATTTT	TRBV18	few	.	TRBJ1-5
CASSSDSATNEKLFF	TGTGCCAGCAGCTCGGACAGTGCAACTAATGAAAAACTGTTTTTT	TRBV6-5	.	.	TRBJ1-4
CASSQEGWSAAAATNEKLFF	TGTGCCAGCAGCCAAGAAGGATGGAGCGCGGCGGCAGCAACTAATGAAAAACTGTTTTTT	TRBV4-2	.	.	TRBJ1-4
CASSFSGSSYEQYF	TGTGCCAGCAGCTTTAGCGGCAGCTCCTACGAGCAGTACTTC	TRBV13	.	.	TRBJ2-7
CASSRTDNNEQFF	TGTGCCAGCAGCCGAACAGATAACAATGAGCAGTTCTTC	TRBV11-2	many	.	TRBJ2-1